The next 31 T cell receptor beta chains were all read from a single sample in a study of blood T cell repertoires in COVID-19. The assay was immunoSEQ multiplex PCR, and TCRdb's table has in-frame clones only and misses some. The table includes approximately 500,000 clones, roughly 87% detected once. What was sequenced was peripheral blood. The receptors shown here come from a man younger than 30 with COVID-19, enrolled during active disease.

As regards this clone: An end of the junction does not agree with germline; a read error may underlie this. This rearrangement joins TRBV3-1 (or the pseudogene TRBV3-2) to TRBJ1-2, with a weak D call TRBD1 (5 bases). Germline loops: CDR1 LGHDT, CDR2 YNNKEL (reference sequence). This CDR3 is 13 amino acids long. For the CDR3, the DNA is TGTGCCAGCAGCCAAGATACAGGACTAACCCCTTTTTTC. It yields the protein CASSQDTGLTPFF.

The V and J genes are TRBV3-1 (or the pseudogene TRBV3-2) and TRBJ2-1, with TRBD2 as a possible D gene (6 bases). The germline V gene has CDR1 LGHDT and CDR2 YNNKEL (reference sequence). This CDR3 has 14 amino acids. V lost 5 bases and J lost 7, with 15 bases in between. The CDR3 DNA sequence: TGTGCCAGCAGCACGCGGGACGGACCAAATGAGCAGTTCTTC. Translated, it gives CASSTRDGPNEQFF.

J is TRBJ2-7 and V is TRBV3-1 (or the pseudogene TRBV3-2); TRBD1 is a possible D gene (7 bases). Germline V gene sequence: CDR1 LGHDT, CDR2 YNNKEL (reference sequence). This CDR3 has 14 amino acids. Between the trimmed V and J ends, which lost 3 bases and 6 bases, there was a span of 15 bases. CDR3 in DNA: TGTGCCAGCAGCCAGGAGGGACAGACGGGCGAGCAGTACTTC. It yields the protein CASSQEGQTGEQYF.

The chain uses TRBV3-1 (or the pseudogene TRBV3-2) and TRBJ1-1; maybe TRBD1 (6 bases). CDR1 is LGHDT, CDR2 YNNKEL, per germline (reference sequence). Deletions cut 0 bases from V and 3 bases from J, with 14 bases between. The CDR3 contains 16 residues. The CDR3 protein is CASSQEGRRQDTEAFF. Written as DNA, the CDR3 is TGTGCCAGCAGCCAAGAAGGTAGGAGACAGGACACTGAAGCTTTCTTT.

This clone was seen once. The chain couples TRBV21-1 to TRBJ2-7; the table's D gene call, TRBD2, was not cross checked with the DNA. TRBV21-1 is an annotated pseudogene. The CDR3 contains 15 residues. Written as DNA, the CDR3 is TGTGCCAGCAGCAGAAGACTAGCGGGGGGCGGTATGCAGTACTTC. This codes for CASSRRLAGGGMQYF.

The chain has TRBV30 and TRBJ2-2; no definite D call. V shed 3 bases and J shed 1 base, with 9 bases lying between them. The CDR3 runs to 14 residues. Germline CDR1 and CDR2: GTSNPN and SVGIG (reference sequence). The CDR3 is CAWRWSENTGELFF. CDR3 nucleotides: TGTGCCTGGAGATGGAGTGAGAACACCGGGGAGCTGTTTTTT.

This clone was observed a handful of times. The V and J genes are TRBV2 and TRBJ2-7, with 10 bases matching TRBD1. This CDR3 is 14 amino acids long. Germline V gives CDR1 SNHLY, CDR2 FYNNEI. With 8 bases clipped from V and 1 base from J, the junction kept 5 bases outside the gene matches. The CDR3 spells CASHPGQGSYEQYF. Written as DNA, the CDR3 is TGTGCCAGCCATCCGGGACAGGGGTCCTACGAGCAGTACTTC.

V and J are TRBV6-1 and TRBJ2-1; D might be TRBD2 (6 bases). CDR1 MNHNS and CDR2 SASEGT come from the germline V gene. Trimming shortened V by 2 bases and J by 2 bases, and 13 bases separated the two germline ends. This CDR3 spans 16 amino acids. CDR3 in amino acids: CASSEFGGSTYNEQFF. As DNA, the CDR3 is TGTGCCAGCAGTGAATTTGGAGGGAGCACCTACAATGAGCAGTTCTTC.

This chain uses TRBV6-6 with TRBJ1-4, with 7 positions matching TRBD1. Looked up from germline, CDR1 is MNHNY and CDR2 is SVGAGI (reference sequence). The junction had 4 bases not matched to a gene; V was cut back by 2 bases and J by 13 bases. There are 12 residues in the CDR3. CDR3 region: CASSYHAGGLFF. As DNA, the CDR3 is TGTGCCAGCAGTTACCATGCAGGGGGACTGTTTTTT.

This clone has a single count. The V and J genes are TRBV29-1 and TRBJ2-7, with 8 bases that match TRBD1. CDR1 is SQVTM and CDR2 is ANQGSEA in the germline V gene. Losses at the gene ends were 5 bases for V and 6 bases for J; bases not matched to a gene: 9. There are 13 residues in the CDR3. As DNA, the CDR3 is TGCAGCGTTCTTGGACAGGGTCTTGGCGAGCAGTACTTC. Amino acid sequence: CSVLGQGLGEQYF.

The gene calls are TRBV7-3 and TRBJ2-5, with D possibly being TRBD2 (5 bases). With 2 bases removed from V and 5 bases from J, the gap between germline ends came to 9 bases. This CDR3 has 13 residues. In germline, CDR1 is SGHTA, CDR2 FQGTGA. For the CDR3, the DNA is TGTGCCAGCAGCTTAGGAGGTGGGGAGACCCAGTACTTC. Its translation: CASSLGGGETQYF.

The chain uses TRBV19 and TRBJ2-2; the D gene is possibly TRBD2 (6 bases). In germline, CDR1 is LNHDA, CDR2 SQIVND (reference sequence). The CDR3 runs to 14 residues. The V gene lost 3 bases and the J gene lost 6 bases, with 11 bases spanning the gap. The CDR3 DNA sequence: TGTGCCAGTAGTATTGGAGGGAGCTCCGGGGAGCTGTTTTTT. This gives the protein CASSIGGSSGELFF.

CDR3: CASSSFISGANVLTF. Written as DNA, the CDR3 is TGTGCCAGCAGCAGTTTCATCTCTGGGGCCAACGTCCTGACTTTC. This chain joins TRBV6-5 and TRBJ2-6; D uncertain. The CDR3 sequence is 15 residues long. V lost 6 bases, J lost 0 bases, and 9 bases lay in between. Germline V gene data show CDR1 as MNHEY and CDR2 as SVGAGI.

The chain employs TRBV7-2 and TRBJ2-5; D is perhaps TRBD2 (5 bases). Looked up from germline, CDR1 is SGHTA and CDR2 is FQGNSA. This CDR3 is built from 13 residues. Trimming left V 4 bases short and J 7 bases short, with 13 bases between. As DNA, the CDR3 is TGTGCCAGCAGCTCCAGACGCGAGGGGACCCAGTACTTC. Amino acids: CASSSRREGTQYF.

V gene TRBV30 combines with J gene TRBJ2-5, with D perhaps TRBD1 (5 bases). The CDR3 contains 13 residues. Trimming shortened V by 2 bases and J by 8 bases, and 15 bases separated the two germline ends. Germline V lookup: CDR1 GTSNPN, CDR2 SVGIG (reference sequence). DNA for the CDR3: TGTGCCTGGAGTTTCTCCTTAGGGGAAACCCAGTACTTC. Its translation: CAWSFSLGETQYF. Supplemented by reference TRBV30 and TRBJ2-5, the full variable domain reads SQTIHQWPATLVQPVGSPLSLECTVEGTSNPNLYWYRQAAGRGLQLLFYSVGIGQISSEVPQNLSASRPQDRQFILSSKKLLLSDSGFYLCAWSFSLGETQYFGPGTRLLVL.

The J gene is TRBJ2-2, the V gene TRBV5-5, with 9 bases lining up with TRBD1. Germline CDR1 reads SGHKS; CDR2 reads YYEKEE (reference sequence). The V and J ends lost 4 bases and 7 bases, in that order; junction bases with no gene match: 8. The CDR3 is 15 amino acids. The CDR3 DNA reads TGTGCCAGCAGCATAAGGACAGGGGCAGGCGGGGAGCTGTTTTTT. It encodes CASSIRTGAGGELFF. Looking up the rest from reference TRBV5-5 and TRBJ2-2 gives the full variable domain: DAGVTQSPTHLIKTRGQQVTLRCSPISGHKSVSWYQQVLGQGPQFIFQYYEKEERGRGNFPDRFSARQFPNYSSELNVNALLLGDSALYLCASSIRTGAGGELFFGEGSRLTVL.

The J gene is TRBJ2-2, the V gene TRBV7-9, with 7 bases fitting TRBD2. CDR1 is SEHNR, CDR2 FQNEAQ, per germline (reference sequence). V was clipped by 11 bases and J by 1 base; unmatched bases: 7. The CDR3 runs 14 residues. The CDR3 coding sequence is TGTGCCTTACCACGCGGGAGGAACACCGGGGAGCTGTTTTTT. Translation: CALPRGRNTGELFF. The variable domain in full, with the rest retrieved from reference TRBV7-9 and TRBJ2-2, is DTGVSQNPRHKITKRGQNVTFRCDPISEHNRLYWYRQTLGQGPEFLTYFQNEAQLEKSRLLSDRFSAERPKGSFSTLEIQRTEQGDSAMYLCALPRGRNTGELFFGEGSRLTVL.

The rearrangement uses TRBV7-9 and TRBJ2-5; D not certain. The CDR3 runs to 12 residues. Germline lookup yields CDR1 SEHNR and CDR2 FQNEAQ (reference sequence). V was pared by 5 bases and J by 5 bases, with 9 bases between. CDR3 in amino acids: CASSPEMETQYF. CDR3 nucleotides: TGTGCCAGCAGCCCGGAGATGGAGACCCAGTACTTC. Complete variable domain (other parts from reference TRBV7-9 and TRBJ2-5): DTGVSQNPRHKITKRGQNVTFRCDPISEHNRLYWYRQTLGQGPEFLTYFQNEAQLEKSRLLSDRFSAERPKGSFSTLEIQRTEQGDSAMYLCASSPEMETQYFGPGTRLLVL.

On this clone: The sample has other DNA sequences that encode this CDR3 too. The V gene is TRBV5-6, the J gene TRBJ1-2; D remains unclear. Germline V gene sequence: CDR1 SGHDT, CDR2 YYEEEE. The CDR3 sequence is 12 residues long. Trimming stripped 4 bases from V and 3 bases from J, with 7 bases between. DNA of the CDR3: TGTGCCAGCAGCATACGGGACTATGGCTACACCTTC. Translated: CASSIRDYGYTF.

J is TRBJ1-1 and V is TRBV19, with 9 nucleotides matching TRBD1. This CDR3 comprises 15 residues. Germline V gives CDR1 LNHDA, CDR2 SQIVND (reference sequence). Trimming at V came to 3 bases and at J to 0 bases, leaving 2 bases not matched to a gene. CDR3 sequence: CASSMGTGLNTEAFF. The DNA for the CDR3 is TGTGCCAGTAGTATGGGGACAGGGCTGAACACTGAAGCTTTCTTT.

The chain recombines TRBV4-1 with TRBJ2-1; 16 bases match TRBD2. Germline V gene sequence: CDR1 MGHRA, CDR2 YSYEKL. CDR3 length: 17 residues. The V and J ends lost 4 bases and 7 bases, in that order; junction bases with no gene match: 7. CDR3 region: CASSRGGTSGGVNEQFF. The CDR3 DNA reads TGCGCCAGCAGCCGAGGTGGGACTAGCGGGGGGGTTAATGAGCAGTTCTTC.

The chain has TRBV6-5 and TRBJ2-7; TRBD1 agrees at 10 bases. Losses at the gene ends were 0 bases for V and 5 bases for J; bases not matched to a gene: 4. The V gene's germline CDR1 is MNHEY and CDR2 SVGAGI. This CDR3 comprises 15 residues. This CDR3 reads CASSYSGQGRHEQYF. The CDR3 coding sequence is TGTGCCAGCAGTTACTCGGGACAGGGGAGGCACGAGCAGTACTTC.

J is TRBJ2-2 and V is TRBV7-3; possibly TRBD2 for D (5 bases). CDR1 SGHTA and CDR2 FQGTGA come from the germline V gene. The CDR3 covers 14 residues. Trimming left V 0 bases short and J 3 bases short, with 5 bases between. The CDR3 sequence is CASSLTGDTGELFF. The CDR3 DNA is TGTGCCAGCAGCTTAACGGGAGACACCGGGGAGCTGTTTTTT.

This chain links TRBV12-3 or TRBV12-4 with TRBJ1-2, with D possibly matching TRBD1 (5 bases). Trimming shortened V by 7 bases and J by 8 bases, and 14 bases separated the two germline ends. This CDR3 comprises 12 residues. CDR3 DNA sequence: TGTGCCAGCACCTTGGGGGGGAACGGCTACACCTTC. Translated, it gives CASTLGGNGYTF.

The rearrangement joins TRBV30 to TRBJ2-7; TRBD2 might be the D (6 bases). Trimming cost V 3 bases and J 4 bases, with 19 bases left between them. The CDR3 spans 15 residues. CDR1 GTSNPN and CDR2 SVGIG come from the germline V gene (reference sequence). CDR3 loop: CAWSVDSRGRYEQYF. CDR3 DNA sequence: TGTGCCTGGAGCGTCGACAGCCGAGGGAGGTACGAGCAGTACTTC.

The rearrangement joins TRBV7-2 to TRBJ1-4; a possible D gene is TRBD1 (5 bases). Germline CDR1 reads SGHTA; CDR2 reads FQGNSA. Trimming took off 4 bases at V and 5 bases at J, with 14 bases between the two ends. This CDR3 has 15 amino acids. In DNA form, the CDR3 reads TGTGCCAGCAGCTCCCTCGGGGGGGTAAATGAAAAACTGTTTTTT. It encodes CASSSLGGVNEKLFF.

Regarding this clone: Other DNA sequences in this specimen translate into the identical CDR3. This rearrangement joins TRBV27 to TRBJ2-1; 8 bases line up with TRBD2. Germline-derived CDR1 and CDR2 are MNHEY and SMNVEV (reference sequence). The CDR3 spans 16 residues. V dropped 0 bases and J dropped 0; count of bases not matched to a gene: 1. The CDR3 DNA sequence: TGTGCCAGCAGTTTATCGAGCGGGAGCTCCTACAATGAGCAGTTCTTC. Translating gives CASSLSSGSSYNEQFF.

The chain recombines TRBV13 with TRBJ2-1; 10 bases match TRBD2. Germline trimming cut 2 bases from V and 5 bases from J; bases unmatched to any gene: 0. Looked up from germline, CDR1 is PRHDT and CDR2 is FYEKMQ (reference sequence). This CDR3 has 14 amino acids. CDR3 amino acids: CASSLSGRDNEQFF. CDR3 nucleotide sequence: TGTGCCAGCAGCTTAAGCGGGAGGGACAATGAGCAGTTCTTC.

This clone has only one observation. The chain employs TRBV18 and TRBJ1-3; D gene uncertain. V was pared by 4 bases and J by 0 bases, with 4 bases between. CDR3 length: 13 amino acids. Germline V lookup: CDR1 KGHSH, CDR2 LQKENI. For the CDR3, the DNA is TGTGCCAGCTCACACAGCTCTGGAAACACCATATATTTT. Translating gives CASSHSSGNTIYF.

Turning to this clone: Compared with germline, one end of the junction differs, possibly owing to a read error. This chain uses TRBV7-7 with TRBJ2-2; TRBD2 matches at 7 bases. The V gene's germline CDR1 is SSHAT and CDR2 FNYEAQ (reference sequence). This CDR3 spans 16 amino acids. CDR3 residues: CASSLEGLPNTGELFF. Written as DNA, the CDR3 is TGTGCTAGCAGCTTAGAGGGACTACCAAACACCGGGGAGCTGTTTTTT.

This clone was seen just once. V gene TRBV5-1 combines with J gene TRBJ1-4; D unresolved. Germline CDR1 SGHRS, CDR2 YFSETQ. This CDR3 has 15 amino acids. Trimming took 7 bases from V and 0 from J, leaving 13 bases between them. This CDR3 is CASRTLVATNEKLFF. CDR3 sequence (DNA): TGCGCCAGCCGTACCCTCGTAGCAACTAATGAAAAACTGTTTTTT.